This T cell receptor beta chain derives from a study of post-analysis software for immune sequencing data (dated by TCRdb to about 2015). About the study as a whole: Disease courses on record covered relapsing-remitting, secondary progressive and progressive-relapsing multiple sclerosis, though some patients had no subtype annotation. The multiple sclerosis patient repertoires were compared with ten to eleven previously published healthy control repertoires from donors aged roughly 6 to 27 years. A subset of samples was prepared in parallel using single-end sample barcoding, then pooled and co-amplified after Illumina adapter ligation. Broad study findings and their caveats: Significantly lower normalized Chao1 diversity was found in multiple sclerosis patients than in controls, suggesting substantial peripheral T-cell clonal expansion. The multiple sclerosis patient group was slightly younger than the control group. When samples were clustered directly using the F measure, samples prepared in the same batch co-clustered strongly, which prompted a batch-effect correction. Four to six TRBV segments, including TRBV5-6, TRBV5-1 and TRBV20-1, were significantly more frequent in patients than controls.

This clonotype was seen a few times. The clone's antigen remains unknown. Within one base of it there is no much larger clone, and no base qualities were kept. The CDR3 measures 15 amino acids from cysteine to phenylalanine. CDR3 DNA only is kept here, 45 bases in frame from base 1. Ends trimmed: V by 5 bases, J by 5 bases; bases unmatched to a gene: 8. CDR1 and CDR2 are read off the germline V gene as SQVTM and ANQGSEA. Library generation was performed with PCR. Instrument used: Illumina HiSeq 2500. Unique molecular identifiers were incorporated into TCR beta cDNA libraries to reduce PCR and sequencing biases. Every 1 to 10 million input T cells yielded about 500,000 cDNA molecules, meaning each molecule approximated one T cell. Patient libraries were prepared and sequenced with the same protocol used for the earlier healthy control dataset. Samples belonging to the same batch were prepared together, multiplexed and sequenced on a shared HiSeq lane. The paper's processing steps were these. Raw barcoded reads were processed with MIGEC, and single-read molecular identifier groups were discarded before consensus assembly and CDR3 extraction. Clonotype tables were post-analysed with VDJtools, and diversity was normalized by down-sampling all datasets to the smallest sample size. Repertoire overlap clustering matched CDR3 amino acid but not nucleotide sequences to correct batch-related cross-sample contamination. The public reads were run again by TCRdb, first through fastp at Q25 and then through MiXCR, and only productive beta chains were kept. Under each unique CDR3 protein, matching rows form one entry showing the most common genes and DNA. Here the V and J calls rest on TCRdb's processing, not on the authors' analysis. The sample contains hundreds of thousands of distinct CDR3 sequences, under 70% of them found a single time. The top ten constitute 4.6% of the sample.

TCR beta repertoires were profiled from peripheral blood of over 10 young patients with multiple sclerosis to demonstrate the VDJtools post-analysis software. The multiple sclerosis patients were children and adolescents ranging in age from roughly 6 to 16 years. Sequencing input: blood. The V and J genes are TRBV29-1 and TRBJ2-3, with 12 middle bases fitting TRBD2. The receptor was derived from a girl under 18 with multiple sclerosis. In nucleotides, the sequence is TGCAGCGTTAGTCCTAGCGGGAGGGCCAAAGATACGCAGTATTTT. It codes for CSVSPSGRAKDTQYF.